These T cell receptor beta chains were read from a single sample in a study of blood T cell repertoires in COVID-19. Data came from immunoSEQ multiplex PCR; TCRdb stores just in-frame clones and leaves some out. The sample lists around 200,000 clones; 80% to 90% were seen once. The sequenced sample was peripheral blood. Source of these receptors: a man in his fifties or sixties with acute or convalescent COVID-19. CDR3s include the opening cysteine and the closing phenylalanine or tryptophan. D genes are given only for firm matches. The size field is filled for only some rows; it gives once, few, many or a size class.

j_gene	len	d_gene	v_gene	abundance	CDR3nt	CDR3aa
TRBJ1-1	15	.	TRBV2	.	TGTGCCAGCAGTCCCTTAGGGGGGGCGGGAACTGAAGCTTTCTTT	CASSPLGGAGTEAFF
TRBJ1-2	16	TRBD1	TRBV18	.	TGTGCCAGCTCACCACCCATCAGGACAGGGGGCGTTGGCTACACCTTC	CASSPPIRTGGVGYTF
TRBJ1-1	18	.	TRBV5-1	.	TGCGCCAGCAGCTTGGACCCCCTTTCGTCTGCAGGGAACACTGAAGCTTTCTTT	CASSLDPLSSAGNTEAFF
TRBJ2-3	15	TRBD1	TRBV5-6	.	TGTGCCAGCAGCTTGAGGACAGGGCTCACAGATACGCAGTATTTT	CASSLRTGLTDTQYF
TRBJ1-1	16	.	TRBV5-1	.	TGCGCCAGCAGCTTATTGGGGGCAGGGTTCAACACTGAAGCTTTCTTT	CASSLLGAGFNTEAFF
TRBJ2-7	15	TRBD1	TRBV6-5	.	TGTGCCAGCAGTCTCGACAGGGGTAGCTCCTACGAGCAGTACTTC	CASSLDRGSSYEQYF
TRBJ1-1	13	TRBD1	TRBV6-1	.	TGTGCCAGCAGTGAATTGGGGACAGGGTCGACTTTCTTT	CASSELGTGSTFF
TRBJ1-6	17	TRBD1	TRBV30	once	TGTGCCTCGCCCCGGACAGGGGGCAGCTCCTATAATTCACCCCTCCACTTT	CASPRTGGSSYNSPLHF
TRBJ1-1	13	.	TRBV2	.	TGTGCCAGCAGGGTTGTAGTGAACACTGAAGCTTTCTTT	CASRVVVNTEAFF
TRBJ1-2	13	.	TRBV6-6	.	TGTGCCAGCAGTTACGCCCGCGAGGTGGGCTACACCTTC	CASSYAREVGYTF
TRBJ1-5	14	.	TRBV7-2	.	TGTGCCAGCAGCTATCAGGCTAGCAATCAGCCCCAGCATTTT	CASSYQASNQPQHF
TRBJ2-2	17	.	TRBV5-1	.	TGCGCCAGCAGCCGGACGGGGGTTCATTCGAACACCGGGGAGCTGTTTTTT	CASSRTGVHSNTGELFF
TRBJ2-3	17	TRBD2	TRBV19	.	TGTGCCAGTAGTATCCACCAGACTAGCGGGGGAGGAGATACGCAGTATTTT	CASSIHQTSGGGDTQYF
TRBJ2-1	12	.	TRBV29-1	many	TGCAGCGTTGGGGCAGACTACAATGAGCAGTTCTTC	CSVGADYNEQFF
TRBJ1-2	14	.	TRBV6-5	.	TGTGCCAGCAGGCCGGGACGGACCGGGGGTGGCTACACCTTC	CASRPGRTGGGYTF
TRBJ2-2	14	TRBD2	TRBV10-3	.	TGTGCCATACGCGGGGGGCAAGGCACCGGGGAGCTGTTTTTT	CAIRGGQGTGELFF
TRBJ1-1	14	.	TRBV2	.	TGTGCCAGCACCAGGACACTAACGAACACTGAAGCTTTCTTT	CASTRTLTNTEAFF
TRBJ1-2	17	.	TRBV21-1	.	TGTGCCAGCAGCAAAGAGGACAGGGGAAAGGATAACTATGGCTACACCTTC	CASSKEDRGKDNYGYTF
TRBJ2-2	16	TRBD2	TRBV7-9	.	TGTGCCAGCAGCCCTGTAGCGGGGGCGTTCACCGGGGAGCTGTTTTTT	CASSPVAGAFTGELFF
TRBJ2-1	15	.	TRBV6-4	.	TGTGCCAGCAGTGACGGACAGATGGGAATCGATGAGCAGTTCTTC	CASSDGQMGIDEQFF
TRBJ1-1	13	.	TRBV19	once	TGTGCCAGTACCCAAGTACTTCACACTGAAGCTTTCTTT	CASTQVLHTEAFF
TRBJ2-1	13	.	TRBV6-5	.	TGTGCCAGCAGTTACTCGTATTACAATGAGCAGTTCTTC	CASSYSYYNEQFF
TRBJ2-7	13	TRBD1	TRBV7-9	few	TGTGCCAGCAGCGTGACAGGGCCCTACGAGCAGTACTTC	CASSVTGPYEQYF
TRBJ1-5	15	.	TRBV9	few	TGTGCCAGCAGCACAACAGGGATCGGCAATCAGCCCCAGCATTTT	CASSTTGIGNQPQHF
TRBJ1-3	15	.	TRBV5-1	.	TGCGCCAGCAGCCCCGGGATGTACTCTGGAAACACCATATATTTT	CASSPGMYSGNTIYF
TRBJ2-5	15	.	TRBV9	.	TGTGCCGGCAGCGTAGAATGGTTTAGCGTGGAGACCCAGTACTTC	CAGSVEWFSVETQYF
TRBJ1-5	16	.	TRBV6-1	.	TGTGCCAGCAGTGCAGGGGACGGAGTGGGCGGTCAGCCCCAGCATTTT	CASSAGDGVGGQPQHF
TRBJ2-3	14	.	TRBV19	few	TGTGCCAGTAGTCCCCCTGGAGCGGGAGATACGCAGTATTTT	CASSPPGAGDTQYF
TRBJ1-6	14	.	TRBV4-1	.	TGCGCCAGCAGCCAAGGCGGGTTTAATTCACCCCTCCACTTT	CASSQGGFNSPLHF
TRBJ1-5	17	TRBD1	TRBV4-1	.	TGCGCCAGCAGCCAAGATTGGGGCGGGACAGGGGGAGAGCCCCAGCATTTT	CASSQDWGGTGGEPQHF
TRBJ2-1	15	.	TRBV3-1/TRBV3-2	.	TGTGCCAGCAGCCAGGTAACGCGGGGCACCAATGAGCAGTTCTTC	CASSQVTRGTNEQFF
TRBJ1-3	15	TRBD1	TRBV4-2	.	TGTGCCAGCAGCCCCCGGGACAGGGTCGCAAACACCATATATTTT	CASSPRDRVANTIYF
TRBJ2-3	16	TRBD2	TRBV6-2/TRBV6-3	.	TGTGCCAGCAGTTCTTCACTAGCGGGGGGGAGAGATACGCAGTATTTT	CASSSSLAGGRDTQYF
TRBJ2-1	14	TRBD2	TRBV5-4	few	TGTGCCAGCAGCTCCGGGGGGGCATATGGGGAGCAGTTCTTC	CASSSGGAYGEQFF
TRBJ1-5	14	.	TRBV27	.	TGTGCCAGCAGTTGGGCAGGGGATCATCAGCCCCAGCATTTT	CASSWAGDHQPQHF
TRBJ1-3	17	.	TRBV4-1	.	TGCGCCAGCAGCCAAGGCGTCACGGGGGGCTTGGGAAACACCATATATTTT	CASSQGVTGGLGNTIYF
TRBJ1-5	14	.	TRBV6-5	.	TGTGCCAGCAGCCTTACAGGAGATAATCAGCCCCAGCATTTT	CASSLTGDNQPQHF
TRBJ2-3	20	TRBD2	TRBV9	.	TGTGCCAGCAGCGTAGGAGGACCTAGCGGGGGACTGACTAGCACAGATACGCAGTATTTT	CASSVGGPSGGLTSTDTQYF
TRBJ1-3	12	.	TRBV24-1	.	TGTGCCACCAGCAGGGCTGGAAACACCATATATTTT	CATSRAGNTIYF
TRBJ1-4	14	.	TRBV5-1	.	TGCGCCAGCAGGCAGGGGTCAACTAATGAAAAACTGTTTTTT	CASRQGSTNEKLFF
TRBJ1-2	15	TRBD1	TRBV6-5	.	TGTGCCAGCAGTTATTACAGGGGAGTGGTAGACGGCTACACCTTC	CASSYYRGVVDGYTF